A single sample gave rise to the 20 T cell receptor beta chains below, sequenced in a study of T-cell memory formation after mild COVID-19. One entry per CDR3 protein results from TCRdb running MiXCR on the 5' RACE reads. The table includes around 320,000 distinct CDR3 sequences, approximately 27% detected once. Sequencing used PBMCs or a T cell subset sorted from them (not recorded which). These TCRs come from an adult woman who had mild COVID-19 (a few samples of this study predate the infection). Cell type and time point are not known.

CDR3 sequence reads: CASRKGRGSYEQYF. The DNA of the CDR3 is TGTGCCAGCAGGAAGGGGAGAGGATCCTACGAGCAGTACTTC. This chain links TRBV2 with TRBJ2-7; either TRBD1 or TRBD2 may supply D (5 bases each). Germline V gene lookup returns CDR1 SNHLY and CDR2 FYNNEI. This CDR3 contains 14 residues. V was cut by 6 bases and J by 1 base, with 13 bases left in between. Full variable domain (missing parts from reference TRBV2 and TRBJ2-7): EPEVTQTPSHQVTQMGQEVILRCVPISNHLYFYWYRQILGQKVEFLVSFYNNEISEKSEIFDDQFSVERPDGSNFTLKIRSTKLEDSAMYFCASRKGRGSYEQYFGPGTRLTVT.

The genes are TRBV4-1 and TRBJ2-2, with 13 bases aligning to TRBD2. Germline-derived CDR1 and CDR2 are MGHRA and YSYEKL. The CDR3 is 17 amino acids. Germline trimming cut 7 bases from V and 4 bases from J; bases unmatched to any gene: 9. CDR3 bases: TGCGCCAGCACCTGGGGTACTAGCGGGGGGGCCACCGGGGAGCTGTTTTTT. Amino acid sequence: CASTWGTSGGATGELFF.

This clonotype was seen a handful of times. This chain uses TRBV12-3 or TRBV12-4 with TRBJ1-6; TRBD1 is a possible D gene (5 bases). V lost 7 bases to trimming and J lost 9 bases, with 10 bases between them. The CDR3 has 12 amino acids. Here the CDR3 DNA reads TGTGCCAGCACCCCAGGGTTTTCACCCCTCCACTTT. Residues: CASTPGFSPLHF.

This clonotype occurred once. This chain connects TRBV29-1 to TRBJ2-1; a weak D match, TRBD2 (5 bases). Trimming took 7 bases from V and 10 from J, leaving 17 bases between them. CDR3 length: 12 amino acids. Germline values: CDR1 SQVTM, CDR2 ANQGSEA. The CDR3, as DNA: TGCAGCGCTGACCTAGCCGGTAGCGAGCAGTTCTTC. Amino acids: CSADLAGSEQFF.

This clonotype has just a few counts. This sequence joins TRBV5-1 and TRBJ2-3; D is ambiguous. V was trimmed by 0 bases and J by 2 bases, leaving 7 bases between them. Germline CDR1 reads SGHRS; CDR2 reads YFSETQ. The CDR3 is 14 residues long. The CDR3 nucleotides are TGCGCCAGCAGCTTGGACCGCTACACAGATACGCAGTATTTT. Translated: CASSLDRYTDTQYF.

This clonotype occurred a few times. This rearrangement joins TRBV10-3 to TRBJ1-1; maybe TRBD1 (5 bases). The V end was cut by 4 bases, the J end by 5 bases, with 14 bases between. Germline-derived CDR1 and CDR2 are ENHRY and SYGVKD. This CDR3 is built from 14 residues. CDR3 bases: TGTGCCATCAGTGGGAGCGGGGCCCGGACTGAAGCTTTCTTT. Amino acids: CAISGSGARTEAFF.

This clonotype came up a few times. The chain employs TRBV20-1 and TRBJ2-1; the D gene is possibly TRBD2 (5 bases). Trimming stripped 3 bases from V and 8 bases from J, with 20 bases between. The CDR3 consists of 15 residues. From germline, CDR1 is DFQATT and CDR2 SNEGSKA (reference sequence). The CDR3 DNA sequence: TGCAGTGCTAGGCCACTCCTGCGAGCGGACGATGAGCAGTTCTTC. Translated: CSARPLLRADDEQFF.

The table lists this clonotype with a few counts. Mismatch with germline at one junction end may stem from a read error. The chain combines TRBV4-2 with TRBJ2-3; D remains ambiguous. The V gene's germline CDR1 is LGHNA and CDR2 YNFKEQ. The CDR3 contains 17 residues. The CDR3 here is CASSQEHWVASTDTQYF. The CDR3 DNA sequence: TGCGCCAGCAGCCAAGAACACTGGGTCGCTAGCACAGATACGCAGTATTTT.

This clonotype was seen a few times. CDR3 in amino acids: CASSQDLGQVNTGELFF. CDR3 nucleotide sequence: TGTGCCAGCAGCCAAGATTTGGGACAGGTGAACACCGGGGAGCTGTTTTTT. The genes are TRBV14 and TRBJ2-2; TRBD1 matches 8 bases. Germline V gene lookup returns CDR1 SGHDN and CDR2 FVKESK. CDR3 length equals 17 residues. J was trimmed by 1 base and V by 0 bases; bases with no gene match: 4.

This clonotype was observed at least ten times. The gene calls are TRBV11-2 and TRBJ2-1; D unresolved. With 0 bases removed from V and 10 bases from J, the gap between germline ends came to 13 bases. The CDR3 runs to 14 residues. Germline-derived CDR1 and CDR2 are SGHAT and FQNNGV. CDR3 in amino acids: CASSLDSWITEQFF. For the CDR3, the DNA is TGTGCCAGCAGCTTAGACAGCTGGATTACAGAGCAGTTCTTC.

The chain is built from TRBV6-2 or TRBV6-3 and TRBJ1-5, with 7 bases matching TRBD1. The CDR3 is made up of 15 amino acids. The ends lost 2 bases at V and 7 bases at J; junction bases unmatched: 8. Looked up from germline, CDR1 is MNHEY and CDR2 is SVGEGT. CDR3 residues: CASSYPTGVLQPQHF. CDR3 coding DNA: TGTGCCAGCAGTTACCCAACAGGGGTCTTACAGCCCCAGCATTTT.

The V call is TRBV6-5, the J call TRBJ2-3; D perhaps matches TRBD2 (7 bases). CDR3 length equals 14 residues. The V gene's germline CDR1 is MNHEY and CDR2 SVGAGI. V was shortened by 5 bases and J by 4 bases, with 13 bases between the two germline ends. The CDR3 nucleotides read TGTGCCAGCAGTAAGGGGGGGGAGGCAGATACGCAGTATTTT. Encoded protein: CASSKGGEADTQYF.

The chain recombines TRBV7-2 with TRBJ1-4; the match to TRBD1 covers 9 bases. Germline V gene data show CDR1 as SGHTA and CDR2 as FQGNSA. The CDR3 spans 17 residues. V was pared by 4 bases and J by 4 bases, with 10 bases of the junction left unmatched. In nucleotides, the CDR3 is TGTGCCAGCAGCTCCTCGATCGGACAGGGGTTTAATGAAAAACTGTTTTTT. It specifies CASSSSIGQGFNEKLFF.

In its sample, this clonotype was seen a few times. This chain connects TRBV14 to TRBJ2-3; no clear D gene. V was cut by 4 bases and J by 2 bases, with 10 bases left in between. Per germline, CDR1 SGHDN and CDR2 FVKESK. The CDR3 sequence is 14 residues long. The CDR3 protein is CASSLNFNTDTQYF. The DNA for the CDR3 is TGTGCCAGCAGCCTCAACTTCAACACAGATACGCAGTATTTT.

This rearrangement joins TRBV25-1 to TRBJ2-5; TRBD2 matches at 8 bases. J was trimmed by 3 bases and V by 1 base; bases with no gene match: 7. Germline CDR1 and CDR2: MGHDK and SYGVNS. The CDR3 has 16 amino acids. CDR3 sequence: CASSEFVSGAKETQYF. In DNA, the CDR3 is TGTGCCAGCAGTGAATTCGTTAGCGGGGCCAAAGAGACCCAGTACTTC.

V gene TRBV24-1 combines with J gene TRBJ2-4; TRBD1 agrees at 7 bases. The CDR3 covers 15 residues. Trimming at V came to 6 bases and at J to 1 base, leaving 5 bases not matched to a gene. Germline CDR1 and CDR2: KGHDR and SFDVKD. DNA of the CDR3: TGTGCCACCAGTCAAGGACAGGAGGCCAAAAACATTCAGTACTTC. This encodes CATSQGQEAKNIQYF.

The V gene is TRBV4-3, the J gene TRBJ2-3; 7 bases map to TRBD1. Germline CDR1 is LGHNA and CDR2 is YSLEER. CDR3 length: 18 amino acids. Trimming at V came to 0 bases and at J to 4 bases, leaving 13 bases not matched to a gene. CDR3 sequence (DNA): TGCGCCAGCAGCCAAGATGGGGCTACAGGGGTTCGAGCAGATACGCAGTATTTT. Protein: CASSQDGATGVRADTQYF.

The chain joins TRBV7-2 to TRBJ1-6, with D unresolved. The CDR3 covers 16 residues. From germline, CDR1 is SGHTA and CDR2 FQGNSA. V lost 5 bases and J 10 bases, leaving 21 bases between the germline ends. CDR3 residues: CASSPLGNTGRSPLHF. CDR3 coding DNA: TGTGCCAGCAGCCCTCTCGGGAATACCGGCCGATCACCCCTCCACTTT.

This clonotype was detected many times. The chain recombines TRBV5-4 with TRBJ2-5, with D tentatively TRBD2 (6 bases). Germline V gene sequence: CDR1 SGHNT, CDR2 YYREEE (reference sequence). This CDR3 has 13 amino acids. Between the trimmed V and J ends, which lost 0 bases and 3 bases, there was a span of 6 bases. CDR3 amino acids: CASSLGGEETQYF. The CDR3 nucleotides are TGTGCCAGCAGCTTGGGCGGGGAAGAGACCCAGTACTTC.

This clonotype has more than one count but fewer than ten. The genes are TRBV6-6 and TRBJ2-2, with 7 positions matching TRBD2. Germline lookup yields CDR1 MNHNY and CDR2 SVGAGI (reference sequence). This CDR3 has 15 amino acids. J was trimmed by 2 bases and V by 8 bases; bases with no gene match: 8. Here the CDR3 reads CASYGPTSNTGELFF. The CDR3 DNA reads TGTGCCAGCTATGGACCGACTAGCAACACCGGGGAGCTGTTTTTT.